This T cell receptor (beta chain) comes out of a study of T cells in Graves' hyperthyroidism and ophthalmopathy. Study-level results: Stable hyperthyroidism and ophthalmopathy were separated using 13 V-J signatures.

V trimming: 0 bases; J trimming: 6 bases; junction bases outside the gene matches: 10. The CDR3 is 16 amino acids. Per germline, CDR1 MNHEY and CDR2 SVGAGI. This clonotype has just a few counts. Its cognate antigen is unknown. Each patient was aged 18 to 65 and had newly diagnosed hyperthyroidism of under 2 months' duration. Exclusion followed for patients with uncontrolled infection, other autoimmune disease, pregnancy or lactation. Regions amplified from RNA transcripts were the TCR beta CDR3 regions. During a first-round RT-PCR of the TCR CDR3, the HTBI primer set was used. TCRdb ran MiXCR on the multiplex PCR reads and lists one entry per CDR3 protein. The table has around 580,000 distinct CDR3 sequences, approximately 15% seen once.

The chain recombines TRBV6-5 with TRBJ1-2; 7 bases match TRBD1. This receptor was obtained from a woman aged 18-29 years with Graves' hyperthyroidism. The sequencing sample was made of blood. The CDR3 nucleotides are TGTGCCAGCAGTTACTCGGGACCGACAGGGAATAATGGCTACACCTTC. It specifies CASSYSGPTGNNGYTF.